This T cell receptor beta chain derives from a study of T cells in localized non-small cell lung cancer (dated by TCRdb to the early 2020s). For context, the study as a whole: The study analyzed T cell repertoires of roughly 220 early-stage NSCLC patients, comparing tumors and uninvolved tumor-adjacent lungs. All 230 or so NSCLC patients in the cohort were treatment-naive and had localized lung tumors that were resected. The mean age of the NSCLC patients was 50 to 85 years, with 130 or so men and 110 or so women.

General study outcomes and caveats: Because the study design was exploratory, TCR variables were selected using unadjusted p-values without false-discovery rate correction. A median of approximately 53 of the top 100 tumor clones turned up in the paired uninvolved adjacent lung, and under 30 of those clones also ranked among the top 100 of that same adjacent lung. Uninvolved tumor-adjacent lung showed the highest T cell clonality, higher than tumor, which suggests more focused antigenic responses in the uninvolved tumor-adjacent lung. Because multi-region tumor sequencing was not performed, intratumor heterogeneity could not be ruled out. Higher blood T cell density associated with longer overall survival, while higher adjacent-lung clonality associated with shorter survival.

Note on this clone: Its target antigen remains unknown. It has no much larger one-base neighbor in the sample; base qualities were not kept.

The immunoSEQ Assay was used to sequence TCR beta CDR3 regions from DNA. Per the authors' processing: To compute T cell density, TCR beta template counts were normalized to usable DNA, which was estimated by amplifying housekeeping genes. The preseqR package was used to estimate richness by extrapolating to 400,000 templates for PBMC samples and to 120,000 templates for tissue samples. Clonality was defined as one minus Pielou's evenness. To identify tissue-enriched TCRs, differential abundance testing was run on productive amino-acid clonotypes with a minimum total count of 5 and an alpha of 0.1. The Jaccard Index and the Morisita Overlap Index were used to measure how much the repertoires overlapped between compartments. GLIPH clustered TCR beta CDR3s with public tetramer-defined viral CDR3s; viral motifs required at least three viral sequences plus V-gene enrichment. TCRdb holds this immuneACCESS table with in-frame rearrangements only. Some clones are missing; in checked studies, unresolved V genes explain under half, and the rest has no known cause. Clone size and the V and J calls come from that table; the DNA yielded D and trimming. This sample holds fewer than 8,000 clones; more than 40% were observed only once. The leading ten clones occupy 3.5% to 4% of the sample.

The starting material was lymph node tissue, obtained before any cancer treatment. This receptor was taken from a man between 40 and 70 years old with stage I lung adenocarcinoma.

The CDR3 reads as follows: CASSLGGGYNEQFF. The DNA is TGTGCCAGCAGCTTAGGTGGTGGTTACAATGAGCAGTTCTTC. The sequence joins TRBV7-5 to TRBJ2-1. TRBV7-5 is labeled a pseudogene. Including cysteine and phenylalanine, the CDR3 has 14 amino acids. Only the CDR3 region is kept as DNA, spanning 42 bases read in frame from base 1.